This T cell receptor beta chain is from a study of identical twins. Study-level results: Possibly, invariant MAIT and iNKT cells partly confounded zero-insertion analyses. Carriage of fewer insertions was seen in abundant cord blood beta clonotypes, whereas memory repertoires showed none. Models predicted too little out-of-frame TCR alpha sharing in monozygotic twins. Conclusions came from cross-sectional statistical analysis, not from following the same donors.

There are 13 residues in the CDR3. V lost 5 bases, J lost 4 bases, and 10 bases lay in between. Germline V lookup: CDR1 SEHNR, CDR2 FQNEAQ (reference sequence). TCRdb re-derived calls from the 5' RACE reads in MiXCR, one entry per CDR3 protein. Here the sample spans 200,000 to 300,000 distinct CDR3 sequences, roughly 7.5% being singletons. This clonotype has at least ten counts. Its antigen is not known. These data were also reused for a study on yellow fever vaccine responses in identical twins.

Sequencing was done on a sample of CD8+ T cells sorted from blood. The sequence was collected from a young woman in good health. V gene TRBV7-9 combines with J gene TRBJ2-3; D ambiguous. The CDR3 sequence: CASSQLSPDTQYF. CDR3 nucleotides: TGTGCCAGCAGCCAACTCTCCCCAGATACGCAGTATTTT.